Below, 7 T cell receptor beta chains from the same sample are listed, as sequenced in a study of cytomegalovirus exposure and HLA in healthy donors. With 60 Vbeta and 13 Jbeta primers, the PCR was carried out. Assay: immunoSEQ multiplex PCR; the TCRdb copy retains only in-frame clones and omits some. The data show 120,000 or so clones, with around 68% seen just once and more than 3.5% held by the top ten. What was sequenced was PBMCs. All receptors derive from a man between 40 and 49 years old in good health and CMV-seropositive.

The rearrangement joins TRBV5-6 to TRBJ1-3; D call uncertain. Per the germline V gene, CDR1 is SGHDT and CDR2 is YYEEEE. V lost 0 bases and J 4 bases, leaving 11 bases between the germline ends. The CDR3 totals 15 residues. The CDR3 sequence is CASSLGAARGNTIYF. CDR3 coding DNA: TGTGCCAGCAGCTTGGGGGCCGCGCGAGGAAACACCATATATTTT.

The chain uses TRBV9 and TRBJ1-1; D possibly corresponds to TRBD1 (5 bases). CDR1 is SGDLS, CDR2 YYNGEE, per germline. The CDR3 spans 13 residues. Trimming left V 1 base short and J 11 bases short, with 15 bases between. For the CDR3, the DNA is TGTGCCAGCAGCGTAATGACAGACTCTGTGGCTTTCTTT. Translated, it gives CASSVMTDSVAFF.

The genes are TRBV2 and TRBJ2-7, with D perhaps matching TRBD2 (5 bases). The V gene lost 6 bases and the J gene lost 2 bases, with 17 bases spanning the gap. The CDR3 has 15 residues. CDR1 SNHLY and CDR2 FYNNEI come from the germline V gene. The CDR3 protein is CASRVNAGLTYEQYF. As DNA, the CDR3 is TGTGCCAGCAGGGTAAACGCGGGCTTGACCTACGAGCAGTACTTC.

V and J are TRBV10-1 and TRBJ2-2; 7 nucleotides match TRBD1. The V and J ends lost 7 bases and 1 base, in that order; junction bases with no gene match: 3. The CDR3 is 14 amino acids. Per the germline V gene, CDR1 is WNHNN and CDR2 is SYGVQD (reference sequence). This chain's CDR3 is CASTRDRNTGELFF. DNA for the CDR3: TGCGCCAGCACCCGGGACAGGAACACCGGGGAGCTGTTTTTT.

The rearrangement uses TRBV12-5 and TRBJ1-1; D is undetermined. From germline, CDR1 is LGHNT and CDR2 FRNRAP. This CDR3 contains 13 residues. With 8 bases removed from V and 0 bases from J, the gap between germline ends came to 10 bases. In DNA, the CDR3 is TGTGCTAGTACAGAAGTAATGAACACTGAAGCTTTCTTT. Translating it yields CASTEVMNTEAFF.

The CDR3 region has the DNA TGTGCCAGCAGGGTACAGGGGAATAGCAATCAGCCCCAGCATTTT. Amino acid sequence: CASRVQGNSNQPQHF. The V and J genes are TRBV6-1 and TRBJ1-5, with TRBD1 matching over 7 bases. The CDR3 length is 15 residues. With 6 bases clipped from V and 0 bases from J, the junction kept 5 bases outside the gene matches. The V gene's germline CDR1 is MNHNS and CDR2 SASEGT.

V and J are TRBV6-5 and TRBJ1-2; possibly TRBD1 for D (6 bases). The CDR3 has 12 residues. Germline V gene data show CDR1 as MNHEY and CDR2 as SVGAGI. V was shortened by 7 bases and J by 8 bases, with 14 bases between the two germline ends. The CDR3, as DNA: TGTGCCAGCAAAGGGGGGGAAGGGGGCTACACCTTC. Its translation: CASKGGEGGYTF.